A single sample gave rise to the 26 T cell receptor beta chains below, sequenced in a study of cytomegalovirus exposure and HLA in healthy donors. Repertoires were generated with immunoSEQ multiplex PCR, while TCRdb's copy carries only in-frame clones and drops some. The sample consists of around 350,000 clones, roughly 89% of them appearing once. Sequenced material: PBMCs. The source of these receptors is a woman younger than 30 in good health and CMV-seronegative.

This clone was detected once. The V and J genes are TRBV5-1 and TRBJ1-1; maybe TRBD1 (5 bases). V shed 5 bases and J shed 1 base, with 12 bases lying between them. The CDR3 consists of 14 residues. In germline, CDR1 is SGHRS, CDR2 YFSETQ. CDR3 coding DNA: TGCGCCAGCAGGCAAGGGGTTGGGAACACTGAAGCTTTCTTT. Translating it yields CASRQGVGNTEAFF.

The chain carries TRBV9 and TRBJ1-2, with no clear D. CDR3 length: 17 amino acids. Trimming removed 0 bases from V and 6 bases from J, with 21 bases in between. CDR1 and CDR2 (germline): SGDLS, YYNGEE. The CDR3 loop reads CASSVVGEGTPDHGYTF. The CDR3 nucleotides are TGTGCCAGCAGCGTAGTAGGTGAGGGCACTCCGGATCATGGCTACACCTTC.

A few counts support this clone. The chain combines TRBV29-1 with TRBJ2-7, with 10 bases that match TRBD1. This CDR3 is built from 13 residues. Germline values: CDR1 SQVTM, CDR2 ANQGSEA. Losses at the gene ends were 6 bases for V and 5 bases for J; bases not matched to a gene: 7. The DNA of the CDR3 is TGCAGCGTCGGTAGGACAGGGGGACACGAGCAGTACTTC. Protein product: CSVGRTGGHEQYF.

This clone appeared a single time. The genes are TRBV4-1 and TRBJ2-5, with TRBD2 identical over 11 bases. Germline CDR1 MGHRA, CDR2 YSYEKL. This CDR3 spans 16 amino acids. With 0 bases clipped from V and 5 bases from J, the junction kept 5 bases outside the gene matches. CDR3 sequence (DNA): TGCGCCAGCAGCCAAGAGGCTAGCGGGAGGAGGGAGACCCAGTACTTC. This sequence encodes CASSQEASGRRETQYF.

The chain employs TRBV2 and TRBJ1-2; maybe TRBD1 (6 bases). The CDR3 covers 15 residues. The germline V gene encodes CDR1 SNHLY and CDR2 FYNNEI. The ends were cut back, 7 bases at V and 5 bases at J, with 20 bases in the middle. Here the CDR3 reads CASTGLGTSEYGYTF. The CDR3 bases are TGTGCCAGCACAGGATTGGGGACATCGGAGTATGGCTACACCTTC.

The rearrangement links TRBV7-6 to TRBJ2-3, with 7 nucleotides matching TRBD1. The CDR3 runs 15 residues. CDR1 is SGHVS, CDR2 FNYEAQ, per germline. V shed 5 bases and J 2 bases; nucleotides not matched to a gene: 7. The CDR3 spells CASSPRTGLTDTQYF. The CDR3 DNA reads as TGTGCCAGCAGCCCCCGGACAGGCCTCACAGATACGCAGTATTTT.

The rearrangement joins TRBV7-9 to TRBJ2-6; the D is unclear. The V end lost 4 bases, the J end lost 0 bases, and 4 bases lay between the germline ends. CDR1 and CDR2 (germline): SEHNR, FQNEAQ (reference sequence). The CDR3 sequence is 14 residues long. The CDR3 nucleotides read TGTGCCAGCAGCTCCAACTCTGGGGCCAACGTCCTGACTTTC. Its protein is CASSSNSGANVLTF.

This clone appeared a single time. The chain combines TRBV19 with TRBJ1-5; D remains unclear. Germline values: CDR1 LNHDA, CDR2 SQIVND (reference sequence). The ends were cut back, 8 bases at V and 0 bases at J, with 14 bases in the middle. The CDR3 is made up of 15 amino acids. The chain's CDR3 is CASLPRSLSNQPQHF. DNA for the CDR3: TGTGCCAGTCTACCGAGGAGCCTTAGCAATCAGCCCCAGCATTTT.

CDR3 region: CASSPPGQPYEQYF. CDR3 bases: TGTGCCAGCAGCCCTCCGGGACAACCCTACGAGCAGTACTTC. V and J are TRBV5-4 and TRBJ2-7; possibly TRBD1 for D (6 bases). V lost 4 bases, J lost 2 bases, and 13 bases lay in between. CDR1 and CDR2 (germline): SGHNT, YYREEE (reference sequence). CDR3 length equals 14 residues. The full variable domain, with the rest looked up from reference TRBV5-4 and TRBJ2-7, is ETGVTQSPTHLIKTRGQQVTLRCSSQSGHNTVSWYQQALGQGPQFIFQYYREEENGRGNFPPRFSGLQFPNYSSELNVNALELDDSALYLCASSPPGQPYEQYFGPGTRLTVT.

The chain links TRBV4-1 to TRBJ2-3, with 7 bases that match TRBD1. The length of the CDR3 is 17 residues. V gave up 0 bases and J gave up 4 bases; unmatched junction bases: 10. In germline, CDR1 is MGHRA, CDR2 YSYEKL. CDR3 nucleotides: TGCGCCAGCAGCCAAGATGTTACAGGGGCACGAGCAGATACGCAGTATTTT. It codes for CASSQDVTGARADTQYF.

The chain recombines TRBV6-5 with TRBJ1-1, with a tentative D call TRBD1 (6 bases). Trimming removed 0 bases at V and 4 bases at J, with 9 bases between. Germline V gene lookup returns CDR1 MNHEY and CDR2 SVGAGI. The length of the CDR3 is 14 residues. Here the CDR3 reads CASSYSRTATEAFF. CDR3 sequence (DNA): TGTGCCAGCAGTTACTCGAGGACAGCCACTGAAGCTTTCTTT.

This chain links TRBV5-4 with TRBJ1-1; 9 bases fit TRBD1. The CDR3 is 13 amino acids. CDR1 and CDR2 from the germline V gene are SGHNT and YYREEE (reference sequence). J gave up 6 bases and V 10 bases, and 10 bases lay outside the gene matches. DNA of the CDR3: TGTGCCGCCCTCACAGGGGGCAACGCTGAAGCTTTCTTT. Translated: CAALTGGNAEAFF.

Comments on this clone: A read error may produce the germline difference seen at one junction end. This chain uses TRBV6-1 with TRBJ2-4; 7 bases line up with TRBD1. Germline assignment: CDR1 MNHNS and CDR2 SASEGT. The CDR3 has 16 residues. CDR3: CASREVRGRAKNIQYF. The CDR3 bases are TGTGCCAGCAGGGAAGTGAGGGGGCGAGCCAAAAACATTCAGTACTTC.

The J gene is TRBJ2-5, the V gene TRBV27, with 14 nucleotides matching TRBD2. V lost 4 bases to trimming and J lost 4 bases; unmatched junction nucleotides: 2. This CDR3 is built from 15 residues. Germline assignment: CDR1 MNHEY and CDR2 SMNVEV (reference sequence). The CDR3 DNA is TGTGCCAGCAGTTCCGGGACTAGCGGGGGAGAGACCCAGTACTTC. Encoded protein: CASSSGTSGGETQYF.

J is TRBJ2-7 and V is TRBV20-1; weak D call: TRBD1 (6 bases). The length of the CDR3 is 11 residues. CDR1 is DFQATT and CDR2 is SNEGSKA in the germline V gene (reference sequence). The CDR3 bases are TGCAGCGGACAGTTCGCCTACGAGCAGTACTTC. This encodes CSGQFAYEQYF.

The chain combines TRBV5-1 with TRBJ2-2, with 7 bases lining up with TRBD1. The germline V gene encodes CDR1 SGHRS and CDR2 YFSETQ. The junction had 0 bases not matched to a gene; V was cut back by 3 bases and J by 7 bases. The CDR3 sequence is 12 residues long. The CDR3 sequence is CASSWDSGELFF. The CDR3 bases are TGCGCCAGCAGCTGGGACAGCGGGGAGCTGTTTTTT.

The V gene is TRBV19, the J gene TRBJ1-2; D not resolved. V lost 4 bases and J lost 4, with 10 bases in between. Germline CDR1 LNHDA, CDR2 SQIVND (reference sequence). This CDR3 has 13 amino acids. CDR3: CASSTVQAYGYTF. The CDR3 DNA follows: TGTGCCAGTAGTACGGTCCAGGCCTATGGCTACACCTTC.

The genes are TRBV5-1 and TRBJ1-4; TRBD1 matches 7 bases. Germline CDR1 SGHRS, CDR2 YFSETQ. CDR3 length: 14 residues. V lost 5 bases, J lost 6 bases, and 7 bases stayed unmatched. In DNA, the CDR3 is TGCGCCAGCAGTTCCGACAGGGCGGATGAAAAACTGTTTTTT. It specifies CASSSDRADEKLFF. The full variable domain, completed using reference TRBV5-1 and TRBJ1-4, is KAGVTQTPRYLIKTRGQQVTLSCSPISGHRSVSWYQQTPGQGLQFLFEYFSETQRNKGNFPGRFSGRQFSNSRSEMNVSTLELGDSALYLCASSSDRADEKLFFGSGTQLSVL.

The genes are TRBV28 and TRBJ2-7; no reliable D call. Germline V gene lookup returns CDR1 MDHEN and CDR2 SYDVKM. V was cut by 8 bases and J by 4 bases, with 15 bases left in between. The CDR3 is made up of 13 amino acids. The CDR3 nucleotides read TGTGCCAGCGTCGGTGGGCCGATATACGAGCAGTACTTC. It encodes CASVGGPIYEQYF. Looking up the rest from reference TRBV28 and TRBJ2-7 gives the full variable domain: DVKVTQSSRYLVKRTGEKVFLECVQDMDHENMFWYRQDPGLGLRLIYFSYDVKMKEKGDIPEGYSVSREKKERFSLILESASTNQTSMYLCASVGGPIYEQYFGPGTRLTVT.

This clone was detected only a few times. The V and J genes are TRBV5-1 and TRBJ1-5; perhaps TRBD1 as D (6 bases). The CDR3 is 16 amino acids. Germline CDR1 reads SGHRS; CDR2 reads YFSETQ. V was cut by 0 bases and J by 3 bases, with 13 bases left in between. The CDR3 reads CASSLGAGDPNQPQHF. In DNA, the CDR3 is TGCGCCAGCAGCTTGGGGGCAGGGGATCCCAATCAGCCCCAGCATTTT.

The V and J genes are TRBV7-9 and TRBJ2-1, with a possible D match to TRBD1 (5 bases). The CDR3 loop spans 14 amino acids. Trimming shortened V by 2 bases and J by 8 bases, and 13 bases separated the two germline ends. The germline CDR1 and CDR2 sequences are SEHNR and FQNEAQ (reference sequence). The CDR3 DNA reads TGTGCCAGCAGCTTAAAGGGGTTCCACGATGAGCAGTTCTTC. It yields the protein CASSLKGFHDEQFF.

This clone has a handful of counts. The rearrangement uses TRBV28 and TRBJ2-7; TRBD1 aligns across 8 bases. The CDR3 is 14 amino acids. Germline trimming cut 6 bases from V and 4 bases from J; bases unmatched to any gene: 8. The germline V gene encodes CDR1 MDHEN and CDR2 SYDVKM. CDR3 protein: CASRKRTGTYEQYF. The CDR3 DNA sequence: TGTGCCAGCAGAAAGCGGACAGGGACATACGAGCAGTACTTC.

The CDR3 region is CASSGSGLSDTQYF. In DNA, the CDR3 is TGTGCCAGCAGTGGTTCGGGACTTTCAGATACGCAGTATTTT. The chain recombines TRBV6-4 with TRBJ2-3; perhaps TRBD2 as D (6 bases). The CDR3 runs 14 residues. V lost 4 bases, J lost 4 bases, and 12 bases lay in between. Looked up from germline, CDR1 is MRHNA and CDR2 is SNTAGT.

The chain carries TRBV4-1 and TRBJ1-2; D remains ambiguous. This CDR3 spans 14 amino acids. Germline assignment: CDR1 MGHRA and CDR2 YSYEKL. V lost 1 base to trimming and J lost 3 bases, with 9 bases between them. The CDR3 DNA is TGCGCCAGCAGCCAAGGAGAGGGAGACTATGGCTACACCTTC. This sequence encodes CASSQGEGDYGYTF.

The chain links TRBV28 to TRBJ2-5, with D maybe TRBD2 (7 bases). V lost 5 bases, J lost 2 bases, and 15 bases lay in between. There are 15 residues in the CDR3. CDR1 is MDHEN and CDR2 is SYDVKM in the germline V gene. CDR3 nucleotides: TGTGCCAGCAGTGTACCGGGGGGCCGACAAGAGACCCAGTACTTC. It encodes CASSVPGGRQETQYF.

The chain links TRBV28 to TRBJ2-7, with TRBD2 identical over 15 bases. Germline lookup yields CDR1 MDHEN and CDR2 SYDVKM. This CDR3 contains 14 residues. V was pared by 6 bases and J by 7 bases, with 4 bases of the junction left unmatched. This CDR3 reads CASRPGLAGGEQYF. The CDR3 DNA follows: TGTGCCAGCAGGCCGGGACTAGCGGGAGGAGAGCAGTACTTC.